The following is a TCR beta chain sequence with its context. What it binds is unknown. These data come from a study of immune evolution from preneoplasia to lung adenocarcinoma. Study as a whole: HLA loss of heterozygosity: approximately 7.5% AIS, about 15% MIA, around 35% ADC, none AAH.

Whole-study results and caveats: Normal lung had the highest top T cell clone frequencies. Later-stage lesions seemingly showed higher T cell density and diversity than normal lung. Compared with EGFR-mutant or double wild-type lesions, KRAS-mutant nodules were more clonal.

Here immunoSEQ multiplex PCR was the method, and the copy in TCRdb shows in-frame clones only, minus some. This sample has 8,000 to 10,000 clones, with about three quarters found just once. This receptor was obtained from a person between 65 and 79 years old with lung adenocarcinoma. Some clones in this sample may be carry-over from other donors' samples. The source material was FFPE minimally invasive lung adenocarcinoma tissue.

CDR3 sequence reads: CASGLAGRTDTQYF. The CDR3 DNA follows: TGTGCCAGTGGACTAGCGGGCCGCACAGATACGCAGTATTTT. The genes are TRBV2 and TRBJ2-3, with TRBD2 identical over 11 bases. V gave up 9 bases and J gave up 1 base; unmatched junction bases: 3. The CDR3 length is 14 residues. Germline V gives CDR1 SNHLY, CDR2 FYNNEI. The variable domain in full, completed from reference TRBV2 and TRBJ2-3, reads EPEVTQTPSHQVTQMGQEVILRCVPISNHLYFYWYRQILGQKVEFLVSFYNNEISEKSEIFDDQFSVERPDGSNFTLKIRSTKLEDSAMYFCASGLAGRTDTQYFGPGTRLTVL.